This entry lists 6 T cell receptor beta chains sequenced from one sample in a study of Ad26.COV2.S vaccination and SARS-CoV-2 variants. TCRdb's table, derived via immunoSEQ multiplex PCR, lists solely in-frame clones and lacks some. The sample holds some 340,000 clones, just under 85% seen once. Treatment given: roughly 20 received Ad26.COV2.S at low or high dose, single or two shots; roughly five received placebo; per-sample allocation not given. The samples were gathered on day 63 after the first injection of vaccine or placebo. The sample was peripheral blood, taken in a trial of Ad26.COV2.S vaccine versus placebo. These receptors originate from a person between 18 and 65 years old who received the Ad26.COV2.S COVID-19 vaccine or a placebo.

The chain joins TRBV6-6 to TRBJ1-2; D unresolved. With 6 bases removed from V and 3 bases from J, the gap between germline ends came to 11 bases. This CDR3 contains 13 residues. CDR1 MNHNY and CDR2 SVGAGI come from the germline V gene (reference sequence). The CDR3 bases are TGTGCCAGCAGCCCCGGTGCAGACTATGGCTACACCTTC. Amino acids: CASSPGADYGYTF.

The chain recombines TRBV2 with TRBJ2-7, with D possibly matching TRBD1 (5 bases). V lost 5 bases and J lost 0, with 17 bases in between. This CDR3 has 16 amino acids. CDR1 is SNHLY, CDR2 FYNNEI, per germline. The CDR3 nucleotides read TGTGCCAGCAGTTATAATACAGGTTTCCCCTCCTACGAGCAGTACTTC. Protein sequence: CASSYNTGFPSYEQYF.

The chain carries TRBV7-2 and TRBJ2-5; 9 nucleotides agree with TRBD2. V was pared by 1 base and J by 5 bases, with 8 bases of the junction left unmatched. The CDR3 spans 16 residues. Germline V gene lookup returns CDR1 SGHTA and CDR2 FQGNSA. Here the CDR3 reads CASSLVAGGQGETQYF. DNA of the CDR3: TGTGCCAGCAGCTTAGTGGCGGGGGGGCAAGGGGAGACCCAGTACTTC.

The CDR3 region is CASSVGGSASGTEAFF. The CDR3 DNA sequence: TGTGCCAGCAGTGTAGGCGGGTCCGCGTCAGGCACTGAAGCTTTCTTT. V is TRBV2 and J is TRBJ1-1; D ambiguous. The CDR3 runs 16 residues. In germline, CDR1 is SNHLY, CDR2 FYNNEI. V was pared by 4 bases and J by 4 bases, with 19 bases between.

The rearrangement joins TRBV19 to TRBJ2-2; 11 bases align to TRBD2. The V segment lost 4 bases and the J segment 6 bases; nucleotides outside the gene matches: 7. Germline V CDR1 and CDR2: LNHDA, SQIVND (reference sequence). The CDR3 consists of 16 residues. In DNA, the CDR3 is TGTGCCAGTAGTAGCCGTAGCGGGGGGGCCCCCGGGGAGCTGTTTTTT. Translating gives CASSSRSGGAPGELFF.

This clone has just one count. The chain links TRBV30 to TRBJ1-5; the D gene is possibly TRBD1 (6 bases). There are 13 residues in the CDR3. CDR1 and CDR2 from the germline V gene are GTSNPN and SVGIG (reference sequence). Trimming shortened V by 2 bases and J by 4 bases, and 9 bases separated the two germline ends. The CDR3 DNA is TGTGCCTGGAGTATCAGGGGTAATCAGCCCCAGCATTTT. Its protein product is CAWSIRGNQPQHF.